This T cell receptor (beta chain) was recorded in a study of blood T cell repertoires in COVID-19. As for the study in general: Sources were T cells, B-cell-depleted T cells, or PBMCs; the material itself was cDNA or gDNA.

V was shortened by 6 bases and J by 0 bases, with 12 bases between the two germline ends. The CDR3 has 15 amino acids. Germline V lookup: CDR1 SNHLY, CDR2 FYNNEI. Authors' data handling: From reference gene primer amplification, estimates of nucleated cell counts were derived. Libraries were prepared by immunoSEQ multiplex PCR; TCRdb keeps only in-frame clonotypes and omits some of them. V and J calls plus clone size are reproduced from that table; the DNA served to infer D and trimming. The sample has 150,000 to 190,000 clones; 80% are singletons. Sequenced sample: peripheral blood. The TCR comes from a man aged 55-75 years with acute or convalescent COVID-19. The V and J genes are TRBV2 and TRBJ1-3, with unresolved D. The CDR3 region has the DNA TGTGCCAGCAGGTCAAGAGGACTCTCTGGAAACACCATATATTTT. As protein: CASRSRGLSGNTIYF.